The rows below give T cell receptor beta chains drawn from one sample of a study of spatial heterogeneity in lung cancer. Each CDR3 protein is one row after TCRdb ran MiXCR on the 5' RACE reads. The data contain 20,000 to 30,000 distinct CDR3 sequences, approximately 4.8% of them seen just once; the ten biggest clones take up about 5%. The starting material was PBMCs, obtained at surgery. These receptor sequences come from a male donor with early-stage non-small cell lung cancer. Each CDR3 is given with its conserved first and last residue. Fields, in order: D gene, V gene, J gene, clone size, CDR3 protein, CDR3 DNA. A D gene is named only where the DNA matches it firmly. The size field is filled for only some rows; it gives once, few, many or a size class.

TRBD2	TRBV6-5	TRBJ2-1	many	CASSRGGRARNEQFF	TGTGCCAGCAGTAGGGGCGGGAGGGCCCGCAATGAGCAGTTCTTC
NA	TRBV20-1	TRBJ2-6	many	CSAHGTPGGANVLTF	TGCAGTGCCCACGGGACCCCGGGTGGGGCCAACGTCCTGACTTTC
NA	TRBV28	TRBJ2-5	many	CASSPNLYHETQYF	TGTGCCAGCAGTCCAAACCTCTACCACGAGACCCAGTACTTC
NA	TRBV2	TRBJ2-7	many	CASSVVRGTLYVASGQYF	TGTGCCAGCAGTGTGGTCCGAGGGACACTCTACGTCGCGTCGGGGCAGTACTTC
NA	TRBV12-3/TRBV12-4	TRBJ1-2	NA	CASSRDSLANYGYTF	TGTGCCAGCAGTCGCGACAGTTTAGCTAACTATGGCTACACCTTC
TRBD1	TRBV7-9	TRBJ2-7	many	CASSLRQGAPNEQYF	TGTGCCAGCAGCTTAAGACAGGGGGCGCCGAACGAGCAGTACTTC
NA	TRBV24-1	TRBJ2-6	many	CATSDDGAGVSSGANVLTF	TGTGCCACCAGTGATGATGGTGCAGGGGTTTCCTCTGGGGCCAACGTCCTGACTTTC
TRBD1	TRBV28	TRBJ2-7	many	CASSWDRGSYEQYF	TGTGCCAGCAGTTGGGACAGGGGATCCTACGAGCAGTACTTC
NA	TRBV7-2	TRBJ1-3	many	CASSTQGNTIYF	TGTGCCAGCAGCACCCAAGGAAACACCATATATTTT
TRBD1	TRBV5-4	TRBJ1-4	many	CASSTGTGNEKLFF	TGTGCCAGCAGCACCGGGACAGGGAATGAAAAACTGTTTTTT
TRBD2	TRBV6-6	TRBJ2-7	many	CASSYGNTGGAYEQYF	TGTGCCAGCAGTTACGGGAATACGGGAGGGGCCTACGAGCAGTACTTC
TRBD1	TRBV6-5	TRBJ2-5	medium-sized	CASSKDRGETQYF	TGTGCCAGCAGTAAAGACAGGGGGGAGACCCAGTACTTC
TRBD1	TRBV5-6	TRBJ2-1	many	CASRRTGGNEQFF	TGTGCCAGCAGACGGACAGGGGGCAATGAGCAGTTCTTC
TRBD2	TRBV19	TRBJ2-3	many	CASSQTSGGMADTQYF	TGTGCCAGTAGCCAAACTAGCGGGGGAATGGCAGATACGCAGTATTTT
NA	TRBV12-3/TRBV12-4	TRBJ2-5	many	CASSLGHQETQYF	TGTGCCAGCAGTTTAGGGCACCAAGAGACCCAGTACTTC
TRBD2	TRBV6-5	TRBJ2-1	many	CATTGRYNEQFF	TGTGCCACAACCGGGAGGTACAATGAGCAGTTCTTC
TRBD2	TRBV27	TRBJ2-5	many	CASSILAGGLETQYF	TGTGCCAGCAGTATACTAGCGGGAGGTCTGGAGACCCAGTACTTC
TRBD2	TRBV15	TRBJ2-1	many	CATSRVSGGDREQFF	TGTGCCACCAGCAGGGTTAGCGGGGGGGATAGAGAGCAGTTCTTC
NA	TRBV5-1	TRBJ2-3	many	CASSLDGGGSTDTQYF	TGCGCCAGCAGCTTGGACGGGGGCGGAAGCACAGATACGCAGTATTTT
TRBD1	TRBV7-2	TRBJ2-7	many	CASTKTGGQGYEQYF	TGTGCCAGCACCAAGACCGGGGGACAGGGCTACGAGCAGTACTTC
NA	TRBV7-3	TRBJ1-5	many	CASSFDANQPQHF	TGTGCCAGCAGCTTCGACGCAAATCAGCCCCAGCATTTT
NA	TRBV7-2	TRBJ1-1	many	CASSFPQGNEAFF	TGTGCCAGCAGCTTCCCCCAGGGGAATGAAGCTTTCTTT
NA	TRBV11-2	TRBJ1-2	many	CASSFADRNYGYTF	TGTGCCAGCAGCTTCGCTGACAGGAACTATGGCTACACCTTC
NA	TRBV29-1	TRBJ1-1	medium-sized	CSGCHSQGTEAFF	TGCAGCGGCTGTCACAGTCAGGGCACTGAAGCTTTCTTT
TRBD1	TRBV7-2	TRBJ2-4	many	CASSFAGAGGFTHKNIQYF	TGTGCCAGCAGCTTCGCAGGAGCAGGGGGTTTTACTCACAAAAACATTCAGTACTTC
NA	TRBV29-1	TRBJ1-1	many	CSVERHEEAFF	TGCAGCGTTGAGAGACACGAGGAAGCTTTCTTT
NA	TRBV5-1	TRBJ1-2	many	CASSPGSGGNPYGYTF	TGCGCCAGCAGCCCGGGTTCGGGGGGCAACCCGTATGGCTACACCTTC
TRBD2	TRBV6-2/TRBV6-3	TRBJ2-7	many	CASKTSGYEQYF	TGTGCCAGCAAAACTAGCGGCTACGAGCAGTACTTC
NA	TRBV29-1	TRBJ2-5	many	CSADEWGGTQYF	TGCAGCGCCGACGAGTGGGGTGGGACCCAGTACTTC
TRBD1	TRBV13	TRBJ2-6	many	CASSSRDRASGANVLTF	TGTGCCAGCAGCTCCCGGGACAGGGCCTCTGGGGCCAACGTCCTGACTTTC
NA	TRBV7-2	TRBJ2-3	many	CASSLAGGPQGTQYF	TGTGCCAGCAGCTTAGCGGGGGGGCCTCAGGGGACGCAGTATTTT
NA	TRBV2	TRBJ1-5	many	CARSGWADPLNQPQHF	TGTGCCAGAAGCGGGTGGGCCGACCCCCTCAATCAGCCCCAGCATTTT
TRBD2	TRBV28	TRBJ2-3	many	CASSSLAGGLRGTQYF	TGTGCCAGCAGTTCCCTAGCGGGAGGGCTTAGAGGGACGCAGTATTTT
NA	TRBV6-4	TRBJ2-2	medium-sized	CASSDSVGELFF	TGTGCCAGCAGTGACTCGGTTGGGGAGCTGTTTTTT
NA	TRBV2	TRBJ1-2	NA	CASSEGGNYGYTF	TGTGCCAGCAGTGAGGGTGGGAACTATGGCTACACCTTC
NA	TRBV27	TRBJ1-3	many	CASSLSEGAGNTIYF	TGTGCCAGCAGTTTATCGGAGGGAGCTGGAAACACCATATATTTT
NA	TRBV12-3/TRBV12-4	TRBJ1-6	NA	CVSSPGTNNSPLHF	TGTGTCAGCAGCCCCGGGACAAACAATTCACCCCTCCACTTT
TRBD1	TRBV7-9	TRBJ1-1	many	CASSVRTGEDEAFF	TGTGCCAGCAGCGTAAGGACAGGGGAGGATGAAGCTTTCTTT
NA	TRBV2	TRBJ2-1	many	CASSTDLREQFF	TGTGCCAGCTCTACAGACCTTCGGGAGCAGTTCTTC
NA	TRBV3-1	TRBJ1-3	many	CASSLSYLRNTIYF	TGTGCCAGCAGCCTGTCGTACCTCCGAAACACCATATATTTT
TRBD2	TRBV20-1	TRBJ2-7	medium-sized	CSARGLVSGEQYF	TGCAGTGCTCGGGGACTAGTGTCGGGAGAGCAGTACTTC
NA	TRBV27	TRBJ2-7	many	CASKPGRTSREQYF	TGTGCTAGCAAACCGGGACGAACCAGCCGGGAGCAGTACTTC
NA	TRBV7-8	TRBJ1-5	many	CASSIGTESNQPQHF	TGTGCCAGCAGCATCGGGACGGAAAGCAATCAGCCCCAGCATTTT
NA	TRBV6-1	TRBJ1-5	many	CASSGWQGNQPQHF	TGTGCCAGCAGTGGTTGGCAGGGAAATCAGCCCCAGCATTTT
NA	TRBV27	TRBJ2-1	many	CASSFTASSYNEQFF	TGTGCCAGCAGTTTTACTGCCAGCTCCTACAATGAGCAGTTCTTC
TRBD1	TRBV24-1	TRBJ2-5	many	CATSGPGTGEETQYF	TGTGCCACCAGTGGCCCCGGGACAGGGGAAGAGACCCAGTACTTC
NA	TRBV19	TRBJ1-5	many	CASSTSEGITVFGNQPQHF	TGTGCCAGTAGTACATCAGAGGGGATAACCGTCTTTGGCAATCAGCCCCAGCATTTT
TRBD2	TRBV29-1	TRBJ2-3	many	CSVKREWNTQYF	TGCAGCGTGAAGCGGGAGTGGAATACGCAGTATTTT
TRBD2	TRBV5-1	TRBJ2-1	many	CASSSLVAGGPQFF	TGCGCCAGCAGCTCATTGGTAGCGGGGGGGCCACAGTTCTTC
NA	TRBV3-1	TRBJ2-3	many	CASSLGTPGTQYF	TGTGCCAGCAGCCTTGGGACCCCTGGTACGCAGTATTTT
NA	TRBV5-1	TRBJ2-5	many	CASSPWPGMETQYF	TGCGCCAGCAGCCCCTGGCCAGGGATGGAGACCCAGTACTTC
NA	TRBV19	TRBJ2-1	many	CASSMEVAENSYNEQFF	TGTGCCAGTAGTATGGAGGTAGCGGAAAACTCCTACAATGAGCAGTTCTTC
NA	TRBV4-3	TRBJ2-3	medium-sized	CASSLRQGTDTQYF	TGCGCCAGCAGCCTTAGACAGGGCACAGATACGCAGTATTTT
NA	TRBV6-2/TRBV6-3	TRBJ2-3	few	CASSRPGSGSTDTQYF	TGTGCCAGCAGTCGCCCGGGTAGCGGCTCCACAGATACGCAGTATTTT
TRBD1	TRBV19	TRBJ2-1	many	CASSTSDRGGEQFF	TGTGCCAGTAGTACCTCGGACAGGGGAGGAGAGCAGTTCTTC
NA	TRBV7-3	TRBJ1-1	NA	CASSPRAGRGTEAFF	TGTGCCAGCAGCCCCCGGGCGGGCAGGGGCACTGAAGCTTTCTTT
NA	TRBV5-1	TRBJ2-3	many	CASSKGQLQTDTQYF	TGCGCCAGCAGCAAGGGACAACTCCAAACAGATACGCAGTATTTT
NA	TRBV12-3/TRBV12-4	TRBJ1-1	many	CAVLDGLNTEAFF	TGTGCCGTATTGGACGGACTGAACACTGAAGCTTTCTTT
NA	TRBV7-9	TRBJ2-5	medium-sized	CASSFGGLETQYF	TGTGCCAGCAGCTTCGGGGGGCTTGAGACCCAGTACTTC
TRBD1	TRBV12-3/TRBV12-4	TRBJ1-5	many	CASRRQGISNQPQHF	TGTGCCAGCAGGAGACAGGGGATTAGCAATCAGCCCCAGCATTTT